The rows below give T cell receptor beta chains drawn from one sample of a study of PD-L1 blockade in urothelial cancer. Repertoires were generated with immunoSEQ multiplex PCR, while TCRdb's copy carries only in-frame clones and drops some. Among 70,000 to 100,000 clones listed, roughly 89% were seen once. The sequencing used PBMCs, collected around atezolizumab (anti-PD-L1) treatment. These receptors originate from a man in his 60s with urothelial cancer. CDR3s include the opening cysteine and the closing phenylalanine or tryptophan. A D gene is named only where the DNA matches it firmly. Part of the rows lack a size; the others show once, few, many or a class for expanded clones.

>-|TRBJ2-1|TRBV5-1|TRBD1
CASSLDRGSLNEQFF
TGCGCCAGCAGTTTGGACAGGGGGTCCCTCAATGAGCAGTTCTTC
>-|TRBJ1-3|TRBV6-5|-
CASSYLLGNTIYF
TGTGCCAGCAGTTACTTGCTAGGAAACACCATATATTTT
>-|TRBJ2-5|TRBV6-1|-
CASSLGQLGQETQYF
TGTGCCAGCAGTCTTGGACAATTAGGACAAGAGACCCAGTACTTC
>-|TRBJ2-5|TRBV7-9|TRBD1
CASSKETGFETQYF
TGTGCCAGCAGCAAGGAGACAGGGTTTGAGACCCAGTACTTC
>-|TRBJ1-2|TRBV6-6|-
CASSYSISPTNYGYTF
TGTGCCAGCAGTTACTCGATTTCGCCTACTAACTATGGCTACACCTTC
>-|TRBJ2-7|TRBV2|-
CATPSHLVISYEQYF
TGTGCCACACCAAGTCATCTAGTTATTTCCTACGAGCAGTACTTC
>-|TRBJ2-5|TRBV5-6|-
CASSLERGQETQYF
TGTGCCAGCAGCTTGGAAAGGGGCCAAGAGACCCAGTACTTC
>-|TRBJ2-7|TRBV30|TRBD2
CAWSGGLASHEQYF
TGTGCCTGGAGTGGGGGACTAGCGAGCCACGAGCAGTACTTC
>-|TRBJ1-1|TRBV5-1|-
CASSLGGNTGRTEAFF
TGCGCCAGCAGCTTGGGGGGCAACACAGGGCGAACTGAAGCTTTCTTT
>-|TRBJ1-2|TRBV9|TRBD1
CASSGQGAGGYTF
TGTGCCAGCAGCGGACAGGGAGCTGGTGGCTACACCTTC
>-|TRBJ2-7|TRBV6-1|-
CASSSPVEQYF
TGTGCCAGCAGTTCCCCCGTAGAGCAGTACTTC
>few|TRBJ2-1|TRBV9|-
CASSVESGAYNEQFF
TGTGCCAGCAGCGTAGAGAGCGGAGCTTACAATGAGCAGTTCTTC
>few|TRBJ1-2|TRBV5-1|-
CASRPTTDNYGYTF
TGCGCCAGCAGACCAACGACAGATAACTATGGCTACACCTTC
>-|TRBJ2-1|TRBV27|TRBD2
CASSLFVGRGGSNEQFF
TGTGCCAGCAGTTTATTTGTTGGGCGGGGGGGGAGCAATGAGCAGTTCTTC
>-|TRBJ1-6|TRBV7-3|TRBD1
CASSLRGTGGSSPLHF
TGTGCCAGCAGCTTACGTGGGACAGGGGGTAGTTCACCCCTCCACTTT
>-|TRBJ2-7|TRBV6-5|-
CASRSYYEQYF
TGTGCCAGCAGATCCTACTACGAGCAGTACTTC
>-|TRBJ1-4|TRBV15|TRBD1
CATSRGGQGASEKLFF
TGTGCCACCAGCAGAGGGGGACAGGGGGCTAGTGAAAAACTGTTTTTT
>-|TRBJ2-3|TRBV7-8|TRBD2
CASSLRALAASTDTQYF
TGTGCCAGCAGCTTAAGGGCACTAGCGGCTAGCACAGATACGCAGTATTTT
>once|TRBJ2-5|TRBV7-7|-
CASSLAGGQETQYF
TGTGCCAGCAGCTTAGCGGGGGGCCAAGAGACCCAGTACTTC
>-|TRBJ2-2|TRBV4-2|-
CASSQGQGNTGELFF
TGTGCCAGCAGCCAAGGGCAGGGGAACACCGGGGAGCTGTTTTTT
>few|TRBJ1-5|TRBV6-6|-
CASSYSSGYNQPQHF
TGTGCCAGCAGTTACTCTTCAGGGTACAATCAGCCCCAGCATTTT
>-|TRBJ1-1|TRBV7-3|TRBD1
CASSRGDRGANTEAFF
TGTGCCAGCAGCCGTGGGGACAGGGGGGCGAACACTGAAGCTTTCTTT
>-|TRBJ2-7|TRBV15|TRBD1
CATSTEGQGLPYEQYF
TGTGCCACCAGCACCGAGGGACAGGGGTTGCCCTACGAGCAGTACTTC
>-|TRBJ1-5|TRBV30|-
CAFTRGGGNQPQHF
TGTGCCTTCACCAGGGGCGGTGGCAATCAGCCCCAGCATTTT
>-|TRBJ2-4|TRBV18|TRBD1
CASSVDRGVLPGNIQYF
TGTGCCAGCTCCGTGGACAGGGGCGTTTTGCCGGGAAACATTCAGTACTTC
>-|TRBJ2-7|TRBV29-1|TRBD1
CSVEGDRDFEQYF
TGCAGCGTTGAAGGGGACAGGGACTTCGAGCAGTACTTC
>few|TRBJ2-2|TRBV5-1|TRBD2
CASSSNPGLLNTGELFF
TGCGCCAGCAGCAGCAATCCGGGACTATTAAACACCGGGGAGCTGTTTTTT
>-|TRBJ2-5|TRBV19|TRBD1
CASSDRGRQETQYF
TGTGCCAGTAGCGACAGGGGGCGACAAGAGACCCAGTACTTC
>-|TRBJ2-7|TRBV10-3|TRBD1
CAISEGAGGPYEQYF
TGTGCCATCAGTGAGGGCGCAGGGGGCCCCTACGAGCAGTACTTC
>-|TRBJ1-6|TRBV7-8|-
CASSFGNNSPLHF
TGTGCCAGCAGCTTCGGTAACAATTCACCCCTCCACTTT
>-|TRBJ2-7|TRBV19|TRBD1
CASSTGTGGYRGYEQYF
TGTGCCAGTAGTACCGGGACAGGGGGATATCGGGGCTACGAGCAGTACTTC
>-|TRBJ2-7|TRBV28|TRBD2
CASSPTGLAHYEQYF
TGTGCCAGCAGTCCTACGGGACTAGCCCACTACGAGCAGTACTTC
>-|TRBJ2-3|TRBV10-3|-
CAIGEVPGTDTQYF
TGTGCCATCGGGGAGGTCCCCGGCACAGATACGCAGTATTTT
>-|TRBJ1-4|TRBV9|-
CASSVQAGGVEKLFF
TGTGCCAGCAGCGTACAGGCGGGGGGCGTTGAAAAACTGTTTTTT
>-|TRBJ1-1|TRBV4-1|TRBD1
CASSQLGQGARAEAFF
TGCGCCAGCAGCCAACTCGGACAGGGGGCTCGAGCAGAAGCTTTCTTT
>-|TRBJ2-7|TRBV7-9|-
CASSSGLHSYEQYF
TGTGCCAGCAGCTCGGGACTCCACTCCTACGAGCAGTACTTC
>-|TRBJ2-3|TRBV5-1|TRBD1
CASSSGTGRTDTQYF
TGCGCCAGCAGCTCCGGGACAGGGCGGACAGATACGCAGTATTTT
>-|TRBJ2-5|TRBV10-3|-
CAIRLTLASHQETQYF
TGTGCCATCAGACTCACGCTAGCGAGCCACCAAGAGACCCAGTACTTC
>few|TRBJ2-4|TRBV28|TRBD2
CASSLFGASGMSNIQYF
TGTGCCAGCAGTTTATTTGGGGCTAGCGGGATGTCCAACATTCAGTACTTC
>few|TRBJ1-5|TRBV19|-
CASSIVRASNQPQHF
TGTGCCAGTAGTATTGTCAGGGCGAGCAATCAGCCCCAGCATTTT
>-|TRBJ1-5|TRBV7-9|-
CASSSSSPRGQPQHF
TGTGCCAGCAGCTCTTCCAGTCCGAGAGGTCAGCCCCAGCATTTT
>-|TRBJ2-6|TRBV2|-
CASSLRGSGANVLTF
TGTGCCAGCAGCCTCCGCGGTTCTGGGGCCAACGTCCTGACTTTC
>-|TRBJ2-6|TRBV6-1|-
CATTPTGAGANVLTF
TGTGCCACCACCCCGACCGGAGCGGGGGCCAACGTCCTGACTTTC
>-|TRBJ2-7|TRBV10-3|TRBD2
CAISGGGGLASYEQYF
TGTGCCATCAGTGGGGGAGGGGGACTAGCTAGTTACGAGCAGTACTTC
>-|TRBJ1-2|TRBV18|TRBD1
CASTGQGPATF
TGTGCCAGCACCGGACAGGGTCCAGCCACCTTC
>-|TRBJ2-7|TRBV11-2|TRBD1
CASSFPQGDEQYF
TGTGCCAGCAGCTTCCCACAGGGGGACGAGCAGTACTTC
>-|TRBJ1-2|TRBV4-1|TRBD1
CASSHPTGNYGYTF
TGCGCCAGCAGCCACCCGACAGGGAACTATGGCTACACCTTC
>few|TRBJ1-4|TRBV15|-
CATLHTVRGHSKLFF
TGTGCCACCCTCCACACCGTAAGAGGGCATTCAAAACTGTTTTTT
>-|TRBJ2-3|TRBV27|-
CASSLRPVIDTQYF
TGTGCCAGCAGTTTGCGCCCGGTCATAGATACGCAGTATTTT
>-|TRBJ1-1|TRBV5-1|TRBD1
CASSTTGAPNTEAFF
TGCGCCAGCTCAACGACAGGGGCTCCGAACACTGAAGCTTTCTTT
>-|TRBJ1-1|TRBV7-9|-
CASSFSMVGSVGAEAFF
TGTGCCAGCAGCTTTTCGATGGTCGGGTCTGTGGGTGCTGAAGCTTTCTTT
>once|TRBJ1-5|TRBV6-5|-
CASSGTGEWPQHF
TGTGCCAGCAGTGGGACGGGGGAATGGCCCCAGCATTTT
>-|TRBJ2-7|TRBV30|-
CASSAGDSLYEQYF
TGTGCCTCATCCGCCGGGGACTCCCTCTACGAGCAGTACTTC
>-|TRBJ2-1|TRBV28|TRBD2
CASTSSGIPSSYNEQFF
TGTGCCAGCACCTCTAGCGGGATCCCCAGCTCCTACAATGAGCAGTTCTTC
>-|TRBJ1-6|TRBV10-1|-
CASSESSHSPLHF
TGCGCCAGCAGTGAGTCTAGCCATTCACCCCTCCACTTT
>-|TRBJ2-5|TRBV7-8|TRBD2
CASSVSPSGSGETQYF
TGTGCCAGCAGCGTCTCACCTAGCGGGAGTGGAGAGACCCAGTACTTC